The 19 T cell receptor beta chains given below trace back to one sample, sequenced in a study of blood T cell repertoires in COVID-19. Generated by immunoSEQ multiplex PCR, the TCRdb table keeps only in-frame clones and is missing some. Altogether some 290,000 clones are present, roughly 90% being singletons, with the ten largest covering less than 3.5%. The material sequenced was peripheral blood. The receptors stem from a woman aged 25-40 years with COVID-19, enrolled during active disease.

The rearrangement uses TRBV28 and TRBJ1-1; D unresolved. Germline V gene sequence: CDR1 MDHEN, CDR2 SYDVKM. V was pared by 4 bases and J by 1 base, with 7 bases between. This CDR3 has 13 residues. The CDR3 DNA reads as TGTGCCAGCAGTTACAGTGCGAACACTGAAGCTTTCTTT. Protein: CASSYSANTEAFF.

The chain joins TRBV5-6 to TRBJ2-7; 7 nucleotides agree with TRBD1. Germline V gene sequence: CDR1 SGHDT, CDR2 YYEEEE. V was pared by 3 bases and J by 0 bases, with 12 bases of the junction left unmatched. The CDR3 runs 17 residues. The CDR3 region is CASSYNRGDWSSYEQYF. The CDR3, as DNA: TGTGCCAGCAGCTATAACAGGGGCGATTGGAGCTCCTACGAGCAGTACTTC.

In nucleotides, the CDR3 is TGTGCCAGCAGCTTAGGTGCGGAGCCCTACGAGCAGTACTTC. Translated: CASSLGAEPYEQYF. The rearrangement uses TRBV7-9 and TRBJ2-7; D is undetermined. CDR3 length equals 14 residues. CDR1 is SEHNR, CDR2 FQNEAQ, per germline (reference sequence). V was trimmed by 1 base and J by 2 bases, leaving 9 bases between them. The variable domain in full, with the rest retrieved from reference TRBV7-9 and TRBJ2-7, is DTGVSQNPRHKITKRGQNVTFRCDPISEHNRLYWYRQTLGQGPEFLTYFQNEAQLEKSRLLSDRFSAERPKGSFSTLEIQRTEQGDSAMYLCASSLGAEPYEQYFGPGTRLTVT.

At least ten counts were recorded for this clone. The gene calls are TRBV5-6 and TRBJ2-7; weak D call: TRBD1 (6 bases). The ends were cut back, 0 bases at V and 2 bases at J, with 9 bases in the middle. Germline CDR1 and CDR2: SGHDT and YYEEEE. This CDR3 is built from 14 residues. CDR3 protein: CASSLEQGPYEQYF. DNA for the CDR3: TGTGCCAGCAGCTTGGAACAGGGCCCCTACGAGCAGTACTTC.

This clone came up once. This sequence joins TRBV20-1 and TRBJ2-7; possible D gene TRBD2, 6 bases. Looked up from germline, CDR1 is DFQATT and CDR2 is SNEGSKA (reference sequence). V gave up 3 bases and J gave up 0 bases, with 12 bases separating them. This CDR3 is 14 amino acids long. CDR3 protein: CSASPMRDSYEQYF. CDR3 bases: TGCAGTGCTAGTCCCATGCGGGACTCCTACGAGCAGTACTTC.

This clone was seen a handful of times. The same CDR3 is also encoded by other DNA sequences in this sample. The gene calls are TRBV28 and TRBJ1-3, with D uncertain. The CDR3 contains 15 residues. V was shortened by 3 bases and J by 0 bases, with 9 bases between the two germline ends. Germline-derived CDR1 and CDR2 are MDHEN and SYDVKM. In nucleotides, the CDR3 is TGTGCCAGCAGTTTGAGGCCGTCCTCTGGAAACACCATATATTTT. Amino acids: CASSLRPSSGNTIYF.

A note on this clone: This specimen includes other DNA sequences encoding the same CDR3. This chain joins TRBV3-1 (or the pseudogene TRBV3-2) and TRBJ1-5; D remains ambiguous. Trimming cost V 1 base and J 3 bases, with 7 bases left between them. The CDR3 totals 14 residues. The germline gives CDR1 LGHDT, CDR2 YNNKEL (reference sequence). The CDR3 nucleotides are TGTGCCAGCAGCCAAGGGCAGTCCAATCAGCCCCAGCATTTT. Protein sequence: CASSQGQSNQPQHF.

The gene calls are TRBV11-3 and TRBJ2-1; D may be TRBD1 (6 bases). V gave up 2 bases and J gave up 4 bases, with 15 bases separating them. This CDR3 contains 16 residues. The germline V gene encodes CDR1 SGHNT and CDR2 YENEEA. The CDR3 nucleotides are TGTGCCAGCAGCTTACCTCGAGAGGACAGTTACAATGAGCAGTTCTTC. It is translated as CASSLPREDSYNEQFF.

The CDR3 DNA reads as TGTGCCAGGGGACAGGGTTACGAGCAGTACTTC. It specifies CARGQGYEQYF. The V gene is TRBV9, the J gene TRBJ2-7, with TRBD1 matching 9 bases. In germline, CDR1 is SGDLS, CDR2 YYNGEE. The CDR3 totals 11 residues. V lost 8 bases, J lost 4 bases, and 1 base stayed unmatched.

V gene TRBV7-9 combines with J gene TRBJ2-7, with D tentatively TRBD2 (5 bases). With 0 bases removed from V and 3 bases from J, the gap between germline ends came to 9 bases. The CDR3 is 14 residues long. Germline V gene sequence: CDR1 SEHNR, CDR2 FQNEAQ (reference sequence). The DNA for the CDR3 is TGTGCCAGCAGCTTAGCGAGCGGAAACTACGAGCAGTACTTC. Protein product: CASSLASGNYEQYF.

CDR3 sequence reads: CASSQQTLMGGYTF. CDR3 coding DNA: TGCGCCAGCAGTCAACAAACGCTCATGGGCGGCTACACCTTC. The J gene is TRBJ1-2, the V gene TRBV10-2; D ambiguous. V lost 5 bases and J 8 bases, leaving 18 bases between the germline ends. Per the germline V gene, CDR1 is WSHSY and CDR2 is SAAADI. The CDR3 totals 14 residues.

V gene TRBV2 combines with J gene TRBJ1-3, with D possibly matching TRBD1 (5 bases). The V and J ends lost 4 bases and 4 bases respectively, with 14 bases between them. CDR1 is SNHLY and CDR2 is FYNNEI in the germline V gene. The CDR3 totals 15 residues. The CDR3 coding sequence is TGTGCCAGCAGTGTAAGGGGCAAAGACGGAAACACCATATATTTT. It is translated as CASSVRGKDGNTIYF.

The rearrangement joins TRBV18 to TRBJ2-1; maybe TRBD2 (6 bases). There are 17 residues in the CDR3. Germline lookup yields CDR1 KGHSH and CDR2 LQKENI. Trimming cost V 4 bases and J 0 bases, with 16 bases left between them. The CDR3 DNA reads TGTGCCAGCTCACGATCCGGGACTCCTAGCTCCTACAATGAGCAGTTCTTC. It yields the protein CASSRSGTPSSYNEQFF.

V gene TRBV20-1 combines with J gene TRBJ2-1; no definite D call. Germline V gene data show CDR1 as DFQATT and CDR2 as SNEGSKA (reference sequence). This CDR3 is 11 amino acids long. V gave up 5 bases and J gave up 2 bases, with 4 bases separating them. The CDR3 is CSAPTYNEQFF. CDR3 in DNA: TGCAGTGCTCCTACCTACAATGAGCAGTTCTTC.

The chain recombines TRBV19 with TRBJ2-1, with 12 bases lining up with TRBD1. Germline loops: CDR1 LNHDA, CDR2 SQIVND (reference sequence). The V segment lost 4 bases and the J segment 6 bases; nucleotides outside the gene matches: 4. CDR3 length equals 15 residues. The CDR3 DNA follows: TGTGCCAGTAGTAGGGGACAGGGGGCGATCAATGAGCAGTTCTTC. It encodes CASSRGQGAINEQFF.

The chain combines TRBV25-1 with TRBJ2-1; D might be TRBD1 (6 bases). CDR3 length: 13 amino acids. V was cut by 1 base and J by 5 bases, with 6 bases left in between. CDR1 is MGHDK and CDR2 is SYGVNS in the germline V gene. CDR3 in DNA: TGTGCCAGCAGTGAATGGACAGACAATGAGCAGTTCTTC. It codes for CASSEWTDNEQFF. The full variable domain, with the rest looked up from reference TRBV25-1 and TRBJ2-1, is EADIYQTPRYLVIGTGKKITLECSQTMGHDKMYWYQQDPGMELHLIHYSYGVNSTEKGDLSSESTVSRIRTEHFPLTLESARPSHTSQYLCASSEWTDNEQFFGPGTRLTVL.

The rearrangement links TRBV6-5 to TRBJ1-5; TRBD1 might be the D (5 bases). Trimming took off 9 bases at V and 1 base at J, with 10 bases between the two ends. Germline V gene sequence: CDR1 MNHEY, CDR2 SVGAGI. CDR3 size: 13 residues. The DNA of the CDR3 is TGTGCCAGGGGGCCCGGGAGCAATCAGCCCCAGCATTTT. Translating gives CARGPGSNQPQHF.

The table lists this clone with a count of one. This chain connects TRBV7-8 to TRBJ1-2, with TRBD1 as a possible D gene (5 bases). V dropped 1 base and J dropped 2 bases, with 5 bases sitting between them. CDR1 and CDR2 (germline): SGHVS, FQNEAQ. This CDR3 is built from 13 residues. The CDR3 reads CASSLGGNYGYTF. The CDR3, as DNA: TGTGCCAGCAGCTTAGGGGGCAACTATGGCTACACCTTC.

The CDR3 DNA sequence: TGTGCCAGCAGCCTAGACGGGACAGGGAGCTCCTACGAGCAGTACTTC. Its protein is CASSLDGTGSSYEQYF. This chain uses TRBV7-9 with TRBJ2-7; 9 bases align to TRBD1. The CDR3 consists of 16 residues. Germline V gene lookup returns CDR1 SEHNR and CDR2 FQNEAQ (reference sequence). J lost 0 bases, V lost 5 bases, and 8 bases had no gene match.